This TCR beta chain came from a study of CD4+ T cells in melanoma. Broader study findings: Reportedly, melanoma neoantigen-specific CD4+ T cells showed varied differentiation states.

With respect to this clone: Its antigen is still unknown.

Germline lookup yields CDR1 SNHLY and CDR2 FYNNEI. The CDR3 has 18 residues. V shed 4 bases and J 3 bases; nucleotides not matched to a gene: 11. The protocol was immunoSEQ multiplex PCR, while the TCRdb copy is restricted to in-frame clones and leaves out a portion. This table holds about 140,000 clones, 80% to 95% found once. The rearrangement joins TRBV2 to TRBJ2-2; 10 nucleotides match TRBD2. This TCR came from a human donor with melanoma. The CDR3 DNA reads TGTGCCAGCAGTGCAGCGGGGGGGTTCCGAGCTGACACCGGGGAGCTGTTTTTT. It yields the protein CASSAAGGFRADTGELFF. Full variable domain (outside the CDR3, taken from reference TRBV2 and TRBJ2-2): EPEVTQTPSHQVTQMGQEVILRCVPISNHLYFYWYRQILGQKVEFLVSFYNNEISEKSEIFDDQFSVERPDGSNFTLKIRSTKLEDSAMYFCASSAAGGFRADTGELFFGEGSRLTVL.